The 6 T cell receptor beta chains reported below all come from one sample, sequenced in a study of T cell responses to AZD1222 COVID-19 vaccine. Repertoires were generated with immunoSEQ multiplex PCR, while TCRdb's copy carries only in-frame clones and drops some. The sample has 110,000 to 150,000 clones; 85% to 90% are singletons. This sample comprised peripheral blood, obtained on day 0 of AZD1222 vaccination. The receptors were sampled from an adult in good health.

This sequence joins TRBV7-9 and TRBJ1-2; D is undetermined. The CDR3 runs to 14 residues. Trimming cost V 0 bases and J 4 bases, with 9 bases left between them. Per germline, CDR1 SEHNR and CDR2 FQNEAQ (reference sequence). The CDR3 sequence is CASSLAVGPYGYTF. The CDR3 bases are TGTGCCAGCAGCTTAGCGGTTGGGCCCTATGGCTACACCTTC.

The chain uses TRBV4-2 and TRBJ1-6; TRBD1 is a possible D gene (6 bases). The germline V and J ends were trimmed by 3 bases and 8 bases, with 11 bases remaining between them. The germline CDR1 and CDR2 sequences are LGHNA and YNFKEQ. The CDR3 totals 14 residues. The CDR3, as DNA: TGTGCCAGCAGCCAGGAAGCAGGGGATTCACCCCTCCACTTT. Encoded protein: CASSQEAGDSPLHF.

The V call is TRBV29-1, the J call TRBJ2-1; D unclear. The CDR3 has 12 residues. Germline V gene data show CDR1 as SQVTM and CDR2 as ANQGSEA. V was cut by 3 bases and J by 7 bases, with 10 bases left in between. The CDR3 protein is CSVEVGTNEQFF. CDR3 nucleotide sequence: TGCAGCGTTGAGGTGGGTACGAATGAGCAGTTCTTC.

The rearrangement joins TRBV6-2 or TRBV6-3 to TRBJ1-2, with TRBD1 matching over 8 bases. The length of the CDR3 is 12 residues. The ends lost 5 bases at V and 4 bases at J; junction bases unmatched: 0. In germline, CDR1 is MNHEY, CDR2 SVGEGT. The CDR3 region has the DNA TGTGCCAGCAGTGGGACAGGCTATGGCTACACCTTC. Residues: CASSGTGYGYTF.

The genes are TRBV7-2 and TRBJ2-6, with D perhaps matching TRBD1 (5 bases). With 3 bases removed from V and 0 bases from J, the gap between germline ends came to 6 bases. The CDR3 is 15 amino acids. In germline, CDR1 is SGHTA, CDR2 FQGNSA. The CDR3 region has the DNA TGTGCCAGCAGCTTTAGGGGCTCTGGGGCCAACGTCCTGACTTTC. It specifies CASSFRGSGANVLTF. Full variable domain (rest looked up from reference TRBV7-2 and TRBJ2-6): GAGVSQSPSNKVTEKGKDVELRCDPISGHTALYWYRQSLGQGLEFLIYFQGNSAPDKSGLPSDRFSAERTGGSVSTLTIQRTQQEDSAVYLCASSFRGSGANVLTFGAGSRLTVL.

Here the CDR3 DNA reads TGTGCCAGCAGCTTCGGGGGGGGCACTGAAGCTTTCTTT. Protein sequence: CASSFGGGTEAFF. The chain joins TRBV11-3 to TRBJ1-1; tentatively, D is TRBD1 (5 bases). Trimming left V 3 bases short and J 4 bases short, with 9 bases between. The CDR3 is 13 amino acids. CDR1 SGHNT and CDR2 YENEEA come from the germline V gene.